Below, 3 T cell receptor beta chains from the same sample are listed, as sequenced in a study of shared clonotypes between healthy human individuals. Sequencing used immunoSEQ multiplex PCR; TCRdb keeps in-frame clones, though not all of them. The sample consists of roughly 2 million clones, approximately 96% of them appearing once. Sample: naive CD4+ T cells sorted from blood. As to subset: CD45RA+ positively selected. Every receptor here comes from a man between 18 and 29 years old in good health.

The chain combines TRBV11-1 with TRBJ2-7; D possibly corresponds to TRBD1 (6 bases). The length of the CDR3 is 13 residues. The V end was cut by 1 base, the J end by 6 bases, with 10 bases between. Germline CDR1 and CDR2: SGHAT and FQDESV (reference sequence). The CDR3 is CASSLGDKREQYF. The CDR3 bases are TGTGCCAGCAGCTTAGGGGACAAGCGCGAGCAGTACTTC.

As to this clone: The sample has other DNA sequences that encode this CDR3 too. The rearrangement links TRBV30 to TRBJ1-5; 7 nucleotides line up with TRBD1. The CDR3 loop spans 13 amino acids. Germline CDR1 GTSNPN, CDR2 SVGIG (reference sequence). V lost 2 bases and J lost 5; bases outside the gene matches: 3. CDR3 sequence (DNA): TGTGCCTGGAGTCCAGACAGGGATCAGCCCCAGCATTTT. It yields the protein CAWSPDRDQPQHF.

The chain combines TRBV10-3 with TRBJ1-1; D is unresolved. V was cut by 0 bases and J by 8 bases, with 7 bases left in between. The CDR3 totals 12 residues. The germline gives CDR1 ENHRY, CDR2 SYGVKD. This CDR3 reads CAISESGWEAFF. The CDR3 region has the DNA TGTGCCATCAGTGAGTCGGGCTGGGAAGCTTTCTTT.